Listed below are T cell receptor beta chains from one sample, sequenced in a study of T-cell reconstitution after alpha-beta-depleted transplantation in children. TCRdb analysed the PCR reads with MiXCR anew, one entry per CDR3 protein. Of roughly 160,000 distinct CDR3 sequences listed, around 10% are singletons. The specimen was PBMCs, collected before TCRalphabeta/CD19-depleted stem cell transplant. The receptors were gathered from a boy aged 2-9 years with acute myeloid leukemia, due to receive a stem cell transplant. Both conserved end residues are trimmed from each CDR3. The order of the fields is V gene, CDR3 protein.

V: TRBV6-5
CDR3: ASSYSEGNNEQY

V: TRBV27
CDR3: ASSASSSGGPSYEQY

V: TRBV11-2
CDR3: ASSLDLGISNQPQH

V: TRBV20-1
CDR3: SAVTGTNNQPQH

V: TRBV11-1
CDR3: ASSLVKFGNTGELF

V: TRBV20-1
CDR3: SAPPTGTYSYEQY

V: TRBV4-1
CDR3: ASSQEDRNSPLH

V: TRBV29-1
CDR3: SVCTGSYNEQF

V: TRBV9
CDR3: ASSPRGDLSYNEQF

V: TRBV5-1
CDR3: ASSLGGLSGSPLH

V: TRBV4-1
CDR3: ASTLEGVISGANVLT

V: TRBV27
CDR3: ASSVGGADTQY

V: TRBV12-2
CDR3: ASRSTDRYTEAF

V: TRBV9
CDR3: ASSGRNHEVNVLT

V: TRBV29-1
CDR3: SVEPSGSGTYNEQF

V: TRBV10-3
CDR3: AISESRWGTPGELF

V: TRBV15
CDR3: ATSREGRGYNEQF

V: TRBV7-8
CDR3: ASSELARNTDTQY

V: TRBV24-1
CDR3: ATIAKGQGNHNQPQH

V: TRBV20-1
CDR3: SLRDRDNEKLF

V: TRBV7-2
CDR3: ASSLLSESSYNEQF

V: TRBV27
CDR3: ASTPKLAAETQY

V: TRBV7-7
CDR3: ASSLNPNTGELF

V: TRBV5-1
CDR3: ASLAGGNTGELF

V: TRBV20-1
CDR3: SAESGGVETQY

V: TRBV28
CDR3: ASSLWGEGTEKYEQY

V: TRBV25-1
CDR3: ASSELYLQY

V: TRBV11-2
CDR3: ASSLGRFEAF

V: TRBV20-1
CDR3: SARKGGVDTEAF

V: TRBV5-8
CDR3: ASSFPTGADETQY

V: TRBV6-1
CDR3: ASRFGVYQETQY